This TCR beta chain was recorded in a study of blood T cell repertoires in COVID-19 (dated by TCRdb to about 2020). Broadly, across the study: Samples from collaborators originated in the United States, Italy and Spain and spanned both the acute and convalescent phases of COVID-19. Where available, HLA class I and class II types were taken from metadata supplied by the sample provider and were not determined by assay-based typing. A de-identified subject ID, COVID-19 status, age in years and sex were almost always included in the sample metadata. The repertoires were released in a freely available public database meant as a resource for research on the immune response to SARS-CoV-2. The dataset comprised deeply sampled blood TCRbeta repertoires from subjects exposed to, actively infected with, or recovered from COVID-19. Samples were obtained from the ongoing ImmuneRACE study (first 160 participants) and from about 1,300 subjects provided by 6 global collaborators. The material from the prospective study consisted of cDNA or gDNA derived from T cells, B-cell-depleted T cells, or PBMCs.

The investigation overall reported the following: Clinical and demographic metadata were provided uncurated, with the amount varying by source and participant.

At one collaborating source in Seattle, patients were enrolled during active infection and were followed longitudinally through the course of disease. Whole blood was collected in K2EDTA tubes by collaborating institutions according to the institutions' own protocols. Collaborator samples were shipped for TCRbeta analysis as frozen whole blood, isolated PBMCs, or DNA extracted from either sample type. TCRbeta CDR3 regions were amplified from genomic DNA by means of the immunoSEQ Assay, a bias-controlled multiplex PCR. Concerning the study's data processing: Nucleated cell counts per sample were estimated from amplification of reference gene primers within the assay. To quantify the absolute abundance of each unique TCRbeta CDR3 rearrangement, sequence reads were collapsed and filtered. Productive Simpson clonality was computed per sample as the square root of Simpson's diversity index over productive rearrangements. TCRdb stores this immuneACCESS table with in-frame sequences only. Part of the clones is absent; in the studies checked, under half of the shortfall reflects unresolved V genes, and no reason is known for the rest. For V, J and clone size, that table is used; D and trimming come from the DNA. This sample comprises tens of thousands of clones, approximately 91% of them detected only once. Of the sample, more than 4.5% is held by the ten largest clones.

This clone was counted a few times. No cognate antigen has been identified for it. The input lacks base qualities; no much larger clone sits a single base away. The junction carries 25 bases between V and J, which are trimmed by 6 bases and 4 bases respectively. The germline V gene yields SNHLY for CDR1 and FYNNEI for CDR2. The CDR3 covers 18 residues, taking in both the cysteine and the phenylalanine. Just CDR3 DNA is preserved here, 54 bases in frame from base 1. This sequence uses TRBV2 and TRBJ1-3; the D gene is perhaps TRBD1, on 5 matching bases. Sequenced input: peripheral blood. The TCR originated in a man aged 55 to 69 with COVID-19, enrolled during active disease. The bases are TGTGCCAGCAGAGGCTCAGGGTTCGGATTTGTAATGGGAAACACCATATATTTT. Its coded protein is CASRGSGFGFVMGNTIYF.